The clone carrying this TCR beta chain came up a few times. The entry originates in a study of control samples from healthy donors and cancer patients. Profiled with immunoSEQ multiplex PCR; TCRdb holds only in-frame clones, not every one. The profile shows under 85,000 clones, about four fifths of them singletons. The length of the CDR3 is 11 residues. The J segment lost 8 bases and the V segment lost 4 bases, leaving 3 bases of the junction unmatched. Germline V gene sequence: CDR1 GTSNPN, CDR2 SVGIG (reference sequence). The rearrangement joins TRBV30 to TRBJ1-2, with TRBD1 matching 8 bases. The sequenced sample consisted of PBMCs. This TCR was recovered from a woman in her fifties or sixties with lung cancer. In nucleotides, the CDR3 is TGTGCCTGGACAGGGGGCGGCGGCTACACCTTC. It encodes CAWTGGGGYTF.